This TCR beta chain was profiled in a study of PD-1 blockade in classical Hodgkin lymphoma. Study in general: Nivolumab was given intravenously to patients at 3 mg/kg every 2 weeks.

The V gene's germline CDR1 is SGHNT and CDR2 YYREEE (reference sequence). CDR3 length equals 15 residues. J lost 4 bases, V lost 2 bases, and 6 bases had no gene match. Clones were sequenced by immunoSEQ multiplex PCR, and TCRdb holds only the in-frame ones, with some missing. The profile shows about 16,000 clones, approximately 86% of them singletons. Brentuximab vedotin exposure varied, and every patient relapsed after autologous stem cell transplantation. Thawed PBMCs underwent magnetic negative selection to yield purified CD4+ T cells. V gene TRBV5-4 combines with J gene TRBJ2-1, with 7 bases aligning to TRBD2. This TCR derives from a human donor with classical Hodgkin lymphoma. The sequenced sample was CD4+ T cells from blood, obtained at baseline. In DNA form, the CDR3 reads TGTGCCAGCAGCTTTAGTGCGGGAGCGTACAATGAGCAGTTCTTC. Protein product: CASSFSAGAYNEQFF.